These 10 T cell receptor beta chains share one sample of origin, sequenced in a study of response to subunit inactivated influenza vaccine. MiXCR was run by TCRdb on the RT-PCR reads, yielding one entry per CDR3 protein. The repertoire consists of 550,000 to 800,000 distinct CDR3 sequences, with around 16% occurring once and the leading ten covering approximately 10%. The sample was PBMCs from blood, taken 11 to 12 days after vaccination. These TCRs come from a man between 50 and 59 years old who received an inactivated influenza vaccine.

CDR3: CASRPHYRNTEAFF. CDR3 nucleotides: TGTGCCAGCAGACCACATTACAGGAACACTGAAGCTTTCTTT. The V call is TRBV28, the J call TRBJ1-1, with D unclear. V was pared by 6 bases and J by 1 base, with 12 bases between. This CDR3 region has 14 residues. Germline assignment: CDR1 MDHEN and CDR2 SYDVKM.

This clonotype was detected many times. This sequence joins TRBV20-1 and TRBJ2-1, with 11 bases identical to TRBD2. Germline V CDR1 and CDR2: DFQATT, SNEGSKA (reference sequence). With 0 bases clipped from V and 8 bases from J, the junction kept 9 bases outside the gene matches. The CDR3 runs to 16 residues. CDR3 in amino acids: CSAREMLAGGPYEQFF. CDR3 sequence (DNA): TGCAGTGCTAGAGAAATGTTAGCGGGAGGGCCTTATGAGCAGTTCTTC.

This clonotype was seen more than once but under ten times. The CDR3 sequence: CASSFPGHNYEQYF. The DNA for the CDR3 is TGTGCCAGCAGCTTCCCGGGACATAACTACGAGCAGTACTTC. The gene calls are TRBV7-9 and TRBJ2-7; possibly TRBD1 for D (6 bases). The CDR3 runs to 14 residues. Trimming removed 3 bases at V and 3 bases at J, with 12 bases between. Germline V gene lookup returns CDR1 SEHNR and CDR2 FQNEAQ (reference sequence).

This chain connects TRBV12-3 or TRBV12-4 to TRBJ2-1; 7 bases fit TRBD2. V dropped 5 bases and J dropped 2; count of bases not matched to a gene: 9. CDR3 length: 16 residues. The CDR3 DNA reads TGTGCCAGCAGTCTGATAAGCGGGAACGCCTACAATGAGCAGTTCTTC. It encodes CASSLISGNAYNEQFF.

This clonotype was observed a handful of times. This chain links TRBV29-1 with TRBJ2-2, with 7 bases that match TRBD1. The V gene's germline CDR1 is SQVTM and CDR2 ANQGSEA. This CDR3 has 14 amino acids. With 5 bases clipped from V and 1 base from J, the junction kept 4 bases outside the gene matches. CDR3 sequence: CSVNRGLNTGELFF. The CDR3 nucleotides read TGCAGCGTTAACAGGGGCCTGAACACCGGGGAGCTGTTTTTT.

This clonotype showed up just a few times. The chain employs TRBV12-3 or TRBV12-4 and TRBJ1-5; D unclear. Trimming removed 3 bases at V and 2 bases at J, with 14 bases between. This CDR3 spans 16 amino acids. CDR3 DNA: TGTGCCAGCAGTTTCTGGGAAGGTCAGGGCAATCAGCCCCAGCATTTT. This codes for CASSFWEGQGNQPQHF.

This clonotype was picked up many times. The chain couples TRBV7-6 to TRBJ2-1, with D tentatively TRBD1 or TRBD2 (5 bases each). Germline CDR1 SGHVS, CDR2 FNYEAQ. Trimming shortened V by 0 bases and J by 0 bases, and 9 bases separated the two germline ends. The CDR3 covers 16 residues. CDR3 residues: CASSLAGPGSYNEQFF. The DNA for the CDR3 is TGTGCCAGCAGCTTAGCGGGACCGGGCTCCTACAATGAGCAGTTCTTC.

This clonotype came up a few times. The V gene is TRBV7-2, the J gene TRBJ1-5, with 7 positions matching TRBD1. V trimming: 1 base; J trimming: 6 bases; junction bases outside the gene matches: 12. The V gene's germline CDR1 is SGHTA and CDR2 FQGNSA. The CDR3 totals 17 residues. The CDR3 region is CASSLGLRGRIGQPQHF. DNA of the CDR3: TGTGCCAGCAGCTTAGGACTCAGGGGGAGGATCGGTCAGCCCCAGCATTTT.

This clonotype was counted a few times. A read error may explain this, as a much larger clone is one base away. The CDR3, as DNA: TGTGCCAGCAGCGGACTAGCGGGACAAGAGACCCAGTACTTC. Translation: CASSGLAGQETQYF. The chain carries TRBV6-2 or TRBV6-3 and TRBJ2-5; TRBD2 matches at 12 bases. V lost 6 bases, J lost 2 bases, and 1 base stayed unmatched. The CDR3 spans 14 residues. Per germline, CDR1 MNHEY and CDR2 SVGEGT.

This clonotype was counted many times. The chain uses TRBV7-2 and TRBJ2-7; D tentatively fits TRBD1 or TRBD2 (5 bases each). V gave up 3 bases and J gave up 3 bases, with 12 bases separating them. Germline CDR1 is SGHTA and CDR2 is FQGNSA. The length of the CDR3 is 14 residues. The DNA of the CDR3 is TGTGCCAGCAGCTTTTCTGGGGGAAGCTACGAGCAGTACTTC. Its protein is CASSFSGGSYEQYF.